The next 21 T cell receptor beta chains were all read from a single sample in a study of a mutant IDH1 vaccine in newly diagnosed glioma. Indicated time point: week 47, end of study. Alongside topical imiquimod, each dose of vaccine comprised 300 ug of mutant IDH1 20-mer peptide. No antigen is known for these receptors. The data were produced by immunoSEQ multiplex PCR, yet TCRdb's version contains in-frame clones alone and is incomplete. The sample holds some 38,000 clones, 75% seen once. Sample: PBMCs, taken from a glioma patient whose treatment included an IDH1 peptide vaccine. The source of these receptors is a man in his forties or fifties with glioma.

This chain links TRBV7-2 with TRBJ2-2; 10 bases map to TRBD2. The CDR3 spans 15 residues. Unmatched junction bases numbered 5, after V lost 5 bases and J lost 5 bases. In germline, CDR1 is SGHTA, CDR2 FQGNSA. The CDR3 protein is CASSPLAGDTGELFF. CDR3 sequence (DNA): TGTGCCAGCAGCCCCCTAGCGGGAGATACCGGGGAGCTGTTTTTT.

This rearrangement joins TRBV27 to TRBJ1-4; the match to TRBD1 covers 7 bases. CDR3 size: 16 residues. V shed 6 bases and J 0 bases; nucleotides not matched to a gene: 7. In germline, CDR1 is MNHEY, CDR2 SMNVEV (reference sequence). CDR3 DNA: TGTGCCAGCAGGCGAGACAGGGCTGCAACTAATGAAAAACTGTTTTTT. Protein sequence: CASRRDRAATNEKLFF. The full variable domain, its missing parts supplied by reference TRBV27 and TRBJ1-4, is EAQVTQNPRYLITVTGKKLTVTCSQNMNHEYMSWYRQDPGLGLRQIYYSMNVEVTDKGDVPEGYKVSRKEKRNFPLILESPSPNQTSLYFCASRRDRAATNEKLFFGSGTQLSVL.

The chain couples TRBV19 to TRBJ1-1, with D perhaps matching TRBD1 (6 bases). The CDR3 is 16 amino acids. Germline lookup yields CDR1 LNHDA and CDR2 SQIVND (reference sequence). V lost 5 bases to trimming and J lost 2 bases, with 18 bases between them. The CDR3 reads CASSPAPGQRNTEAFF. The CDR3 nucleotides read TGTGCCAGTAGTCCAGCCCCGGGACAAAGAAACACTGAAGCTTTCTTT. The entire variable domain, with the rest obtained from reference TRBV19 and TRBJ1-1, is as follows: DGGITQSPKYLFRKEGQNVTLSCEQNLNHDAMYWYRQDPGQGLRLIYYSQIVNDFQKGDIAEGYSVSREKKESFPLTVTSAQKNPTAFYLCASSPAPGQRNTEAFFGQGTRLTVV.

The chain carries TRBV6-5 and TRBJ1-1; unclear D gene. The CDR3 covers 13 residues. The V gene's germline CDR1 is MNHEY and CDR2 SVGAGI. V was pared by 6 bases and J by 0 bases, with 8 bases between. The CDR3 coding sequence is TGTGCCAGCAGCCTGGATGTGAACACTGAAGCTTTCTTT. It codes for CASSLDVNTEAFF.

The CDR3 protein is CASSPLKNTEAFF. CDR3 bases: TGTGCCAGCAGCCCTCTCAAGAACACTGAAGCTTTCTTT. The chain links TRBV11-3 to TRBJ1-1; no reliable D call. V dropped 5 bases and J dropped 1 base, with 8 bases sitting between them. Germline values: CDR1 SGHNT, CDR2 YENEEA. The CDR3 has 13 amino acids.

The chain carries TRBV11-3 and TRBJ2-3, with D tentatively TRBD2 (5 bases). The CDR3 contains 15 residues. Germline assignment: CDR1 SGHNT and CDR2 YENEEA. Trimming removed 6 bases at V and 0 bases at J, with 13 bases between. CDR3 coding DNA: TGTGCCAGCAGTTTTCGGAGGTATAGCACAGATACGCAGTATTTT. Encoded protein: CASSFRRYSTDTQYF.

The chain links TRBV19 to TRBJ1-4; TRBD1 aligns across 11 bases. With 7 bases clipped from V and 10 bases from J, the junction kept 11 bases outside the gene matches. The CDR3 is 15 amino acids. Germline values: CDR1 LNHDA, CDR2 SQIVND (reference sequence). This chain's CDR3 is CASTPGQGAYGKLFF. The CDR3 nucleotides read TGTGCCAGTACCCCTGGACAGGGGGCTTATGGAAAACTGTTTTTT.

The chain combines TRBV27 with TRBJ2-5; TRBD1 aligns across 7 bases. CDR3 length: 13 residues. Germline values: CDR1 MNHEY, CDR2 SMNVEV (reference sequence). Unmatched junction bases numbered 2, after V lost 3 bases and J lost 4 bases. The CDR3 bases are TGTGCCAGCAGTTTCCCAGGGGGAGAGACCCAGTACTTC. It is translated as CASSFPGGETQYF.

The CDR3 DNA is TGTGCCAGCAGCCCAAGGGGACCTGGGACTAGCGGGAGCAATGAGCAGTTCTTC. It specifies CASSPRGPGTSGSNEQFF. The V and J genes are TRBV11-3 and TRBJ2-1, with 14 bases fitting TRBD2. The V gene's germline CDR1 is SGHNT and CDR2 YENEEA. V trimming: 5 bases; J trimming: 6 bases; junction bases outside the gene matches: 12. This CDR3 has 18 residues.

This clone was found a few times. The chain joins TRBV7-8 to TRBJ1-5; 9 nucleotides agree with TRBD1. In germline, CDR1 is SGHVS, CDR2 FQNEAQ. The CDR3 runs to 16 residues. V was clipped by 1 base and J by 4 bases; unmatched bases: 5. The chain's CDR3 is CASSLDDRGLNQPQHF. In nucleotides, the CDR3 is TGTGCCAGCAGCTTAGACGACAGGGGGTTGAATCAGCCCCAGCATTTT.

This clone was seen a handful of times. The chain joins TRBV21-1 to TRBJ2-1; TRBD1, the table's D call, lacks a check against the DNA. TRBV21-1 is shown as a pseudogene. This CDR3 spans 18 amino acids. The CDR3 protein is CASSKPPGIGECYNEQFF. Here the CDR3 DNA reads TGTGCCAGCAGCAAACCCCCAGGGATAGGGGAATGCTACAATGAGCAGTTCTTC.

The chain carries TRBV25-1 and TRBJ1-2; D is perhaps TRBD1 (5 bases). V gave up 3 bases and J gave up 4 bases, with 18 bases separating them. The CDR3 runs 16 residues. Germline lookup yields CDR1 MGHDK and CDR2 SYGVNS. The CDR3 coding sequence is TGTGCCAGCAGTGACCCTTACCGACTCGGGGGCTATGGCTACACCTTC. It encodes CASSDPYRLGGYGYTF.

The chain couples TRBV7-2 to TRBJ2-1; 9 positions agree with TRBD2. This CDR3 spans 15 amino acids. Trimming took 3 bases from V and 15 from J; bases not matched to a gene: 15. Germline loops: CDR1 SGHTA, CDR2 FQGNSA. The CDR3 sequence: CASSLALDSGRRPFF. In DNA, the CDR3 is TGTGCCAGCAGCTTGGCCCTTGATAGCGGGAGACGTCCGTTCTTC. Full variable domain (rest looked up from reference TRBV7-2 and TRBJ2-1): GAGVSQSPSNKVTEKGKDVELRCDPISGHTALYWYRQSLGQGLEFLIYFQGNSAPDKSGLPSDRFSAERTGGSVSTLTIQRTQQEDSAVYLCASSLALDSGRRPFFGPGTRLTVL.

The rearrangement links TRBV11-2 to TRBJ2-1; 15 bases are a match to TRBD2. The CDR3 runs to 17 residues. Trimming removed 4 bases from V and 5 bases from J; junction bases left unmatched: 6. The germline V gene has CDR1 SGHAT and CDR2 FQNNGV. CDR3 sequence (DNA): TGTGCCAGCAGCTCTGGGACTAGCGGGAGGCCCAACAATGAGCAGTTCTTC. Protein sequence: CASSSGTSGRPNNEQFF. Full variable domain (outside the CDR3, taken from reference TRBV11-2 and TRBJ2-1): EAGVAQSPRYKIIEKRQSVAFWCNPISGHATLYWYQQILGQGPKLLIQFQNNGVVDDSQLPKDRFSAERLKGVDSTLKIQPAKLEDSAVYLCASSSGTSGRPNNEQFFGPGTRLTVL.

The rearrangement uses TRBV5-8 and TRBJ2-4; TRBD1 might be the D (6 bases). Trimming removed 4 bases at V and 7 bases at J, with 15 bases between. CDR3 length: 14 amino acids. Germline-derived CDR1 and CDR2 are SGHTS and YDEGEE. DNA of the CDR3: TGTGCCAGCAGCATAAGACAGGCTTTGAACATTCAGTACTTC. It encodes CASSIRQALNIQYF.

In its sample, this clone was seen once. The genes are TRBV29-1 and TRBJ2-3, with 14 bases aligning to TRBD2. V trimming: 3 bases; J trimming: 6 bases; junction bases outside the gene matches: 8. The CDR3 consists of 16 residues. The germline gives CDR1 SQVTM, CDR2 ANQGSEA. CDR3 nucleotides: TGCAGCGTTGAGGGACTAGCGGGGGATGGCCTTGATACGCAGTATTTT. This gives the protein CSVEGLAGDGLDTQYF.

The V call is TRBV5-1, the J call TRBJ2-5, with D possibly TRBD1 on 6 matching bases. The length of the CDR3 is 19 residues. V lost 3 bases, J lost 0 bases, and 24 bases lay in between. Germline CDR1 SGHRS, CDR2 YFSETQ. In DNA, the CDR3 is TGCGCCAGCAGCTGGGGCCCAGGGGTGGGCCTCCGCGACCAAGAGACCCAGTACTTC. Residues: CASSWGPGVGLRDQETQYF.

V gene TRBV2 combines with J gene TRBJ2-2; D possibly corresponds to TRBD1 (5 bases). Looked up from germline, CDR1 is SNHLY and CDR2 is FYNNEI. Trimming removed 7 bases from V and 7 bases from J, with 10 bases in between. This CDR3 has 12 residues. CDR3: CASNQGGGELFF. The CDR3 nucleotides read TGTGCCAGCAATCAGGGTGGCGGGGAGCTGTTTTTT.

The rearrangement joins TRBV10-3 to TRBJ1-5; D not certain. CDR3 length: 12 amino acids. Germline CDR1 is ENHRY and CDR2 is SYGVKD. Trimming removed 3 bases from V and 1 base from J, with 1 base in between. Here the CDR3 DNA reads TGTGCCATCAGTGACAGCAATCAGCCCCAGCATTTT. It is translated as CAISDSNQPQHF.

V and J are TRBV11-2 and TRBJ2-1; D is uncertain. The CDR3 has 14 residues. Deletions cut 1 base from V and 8 bases from J, with 12 bases between. Germline loops: CDR1 SGHAT, CDR2 FQNNGV. CDR3 amino acids: CASSLGPSPHEQFF. CDR3 in DNA: TGTGCCAGCAGCTTAGGCCCGTCCCCCCATGAGCAGTTCTTC.

The chain is built from TRBV6-4 and TRBJ2-1; D is tentatively TRBD1 or TRBD2 (5 bases each). Germline loops: CDR1 MRHNA, CDR2 SNTAGT. The CDR3 runs 15 residues. Trimming removed 0 bases at V and 9 bases at J, with 15 bases between. The CDR3 region is CASSDSLGAGTEQFF. The CDR3 bases are TGTGCCAGCAGTGACTCACTTGGGGCTGGGACTGAGCAGTTCTTC.